One T cell receptor (beta chain) is described in this entry. This sample was taken from a study of T cells expressing NK-cell markers. TCRdb reprocessed the 5' RACE reads, keeping one entry per CDR3 protein, no DNA. Recorded for this sample: roughly 430,000 distinct CDR3 sequences. The CDR3 extends over 14 amino acids. Germline V gene data show CDR1 as MNHEY and CDR2 as SVGEGT. This receptor was taken from a woman aged 18 to 75 in good health. The genes are TRBV6-2 or TRBV6-3 and TRBJ2-1; the D call of TRBD2 rests on TCRdb alone, since no DNA is present to check it. Specimen: blood T cells: a sorted CD56 or NKG2C T cell subset, CD4+ or CD8+ T cells, or bulk PBMC T cells (not recorded which). The CDR3 sequence is CASSYRGGVNEQFF.